This TCR beta chain was retrieved from a study of T cell repertoires in cytomegalovirus infection. Using its own MiXCR run on the reads, TCRdb lists one record per CDR3 protein. The sample gives approximately 600,000 distinct CDR3 sequences, roughly 43% of which show up once; about half is in the top ten. Turning to this clonotype: Antigen: not known.

General study points: Across the ex vivo response, the dominant clonotypes were HLA-C-restricted CMV-specific TCR beta clonotypes.

This TCR came from a human donor in good health (CMV status not recorded). Some clones in this sample may be carry-over from other donors' samples. Specimen: cultured PBMCs, collected from culture after CMV antigen stimulation.

CDR3 sequence reads: CASSYGGATTGELFF. The CDR3 bases are TGTGCCAGCAGTTACGGGGGGGCCACCACCGGGGAGCTGTTTTTT. The chain combines TRBV12-3 or TRBV12-4 with TRBJ2-2; 8 bases are a match to TRBD2. This CDR3 has 15 amino acids. The trim removed 4 bases at V and 4 bases at J, leaving 5 bases unmatched.